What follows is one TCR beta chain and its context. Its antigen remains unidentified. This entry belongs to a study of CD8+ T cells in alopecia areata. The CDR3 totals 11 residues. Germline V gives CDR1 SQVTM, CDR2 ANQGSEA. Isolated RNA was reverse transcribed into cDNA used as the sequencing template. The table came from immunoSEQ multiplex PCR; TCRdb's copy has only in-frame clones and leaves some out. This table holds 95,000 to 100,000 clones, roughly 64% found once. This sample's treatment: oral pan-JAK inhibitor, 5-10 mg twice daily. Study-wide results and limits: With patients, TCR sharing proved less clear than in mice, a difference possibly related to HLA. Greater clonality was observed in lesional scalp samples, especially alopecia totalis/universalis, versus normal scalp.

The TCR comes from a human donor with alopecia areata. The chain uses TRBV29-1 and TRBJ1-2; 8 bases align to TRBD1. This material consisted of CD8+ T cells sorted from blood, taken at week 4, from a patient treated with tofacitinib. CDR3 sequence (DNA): TGCAGTTTTATACAGGGGGAAGGCTACACCTTC. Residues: CSFIQGEGYTF.